This T cell receptor (beta chain) was obtained from a study of blood T cell repertoires in COVID-19. Study information: Collection of acute and convalescent COVID-19 samples took place in the United States, Italy and Spain.

Patients at the Seattle site were enrolled during active infection and followed longitudinally. Per the germline V gene, CDR1 is KGHSH and CDR2 is LQKENI. V lost 3 bases to trimming and J lost 12 bases; unmatched junction nucleotides: 9. The CDR3 is made up of 15 amino acids. TCRdb's table, derived via immunoSEQ multiplex PCR, lists solely in-frame clones and lacks some. Of 200,000 to 250,000 clones listed, about 84% are singletons. The chain carries TRBV18 and TRBJ1-6; 9 bases fit TRBD1. The sequenced sample consisted of peripheral blood. This sequence originates from a woman of 80 years or more with COVID-19, enrolled during active disease. CDR3 amino acids: CASSPAGTGSLPLHF. In nucleotides, the CDR3 is TGTGCCAGCTCACCCGCCGGGACAGGGTCTTTACCCCTCCACTTT.